Listed below are T cell receptor beta chains from one sample, sequenced in a study of blood T cell repertoires in COVID-19. Assay: immunoSEQ multiplex PCR; the TCRdb copy retains only in-frame clones and omits some. The repertoire has around 140,000 clones, more than 75% of them found once; the top ten carry around 6.5%. Sequenced sample: peripheral blood. All receptors derive from a man older than 75 with acute or convalescent COVID-19. Both conserved end residues are part of each CDR3. A D gene is named only where the DNA matches it firmly. Rows may omit the clone size; those that give it use once, few, many or a size class.

J gene: TRBJ1-2; V gene: TRBV7-9; D gene: TRBD1; clone size: .; CDR3 DNA: TGTGCCAGCAGCTTAGTTACGGGACAGGGGGGCTATGGCTACACCTTC; CDR3 protein: CASSLVTGQGGYGYTF
J gene: TRBJ1-2; V gene: TRBV7-9; D gene: TRBD1; clone size: .; CDR3 DNA: TGTGCCAGCAGCTTTGGACAGGCGTCTTCAACATATGGCTACACCTTC; CDR3 protein: CASSFGQASSTYGYTF
J gene: TRBJ1-5; V gene: TRBV18; D gene: .; clone size: .; CDR3 DNA: TGTGCCAGCTCACCGGCTGGGCGACAGCAAATCAATCAGCCCCAGCATTTT; CDR3 protein: CASSPAGRQQINQPQHF
J gene: TRBJ2-3; V gene: TRBV24-1; D gene: TRBD1; clone size: once; CDR3 DNA: TGTGCCACCAGTGAGACCGGGACAGGGGATATAGATACGCAGTATTTT; CDR3 protein: CATSETGTGDIDTQYF
J gene: TRBJ1-6; V gene: TRBV2; D gene: TRBD1; clone size: .; CDR3 DNA: TGTGCCAGCAGCCTCGGACAGGGGCCTTCACCCCTCCACTTT; CDR3 protein: CASSLGQGPSPLHF
J gene: TRBJ1-5; V gene: TRBV2; D gene: .; clone size: .; CDR3 DNA: TGTGCCAGCAGTGTGGAACAGGCGCTTAGCAATCAGCCCCAGCATTTT; CDR3 protein: CASSVEQALSNQPQHF
J gene: TRBJ2-5; V gene: TRBV9; D gene: .; clone size: .; CDR3 DNA: TGTGCCAGCAGCTTTAGCGTCACGGACCAAGAGACCCAGTACTTC; CDR3 protein: CASSFSVTDQETQYF
J gene: TRBJ1-1; V gene: TRBV27; D gene: .; clone size: .; CDR3 DNA: TGTGCCAGCAGACCGGGGGTCCCGAACACTGAAGCTTTCTTT; CDR3 protein: CASRPGVPNTEAFF
J gene: TRBJ2-1; V gene: TRBV19; D gene: .; clone size: .; CDR3 DNA: TGTGCCAGTACCCGGATGGGCGGGAACAATGAGCAGTTCTTC; CDR3 protein: CASTRMGGNNEQFF
J gene: TRBJ2-2; V gene: TRBV19; D gene: TRBD1; clone size: .; CDR3 DNA: TGTGCCAGTAATCGACAGGGGTTCACCGGGGAGCTGTTTTTT; CDR3 protein: CASNRQGFTGELFF
J gene: TRBJ1-2; V gene: TRBV29-1; D gene: .; clone size: .; CDR3 DNA: TGCGGCGCCGTGGGGCAGACTAACTATGGCTACACCTTC; CDR3 protein: CGAVGQTNYGYTF
J gene: TRBJ2-5; V gene: TRBV5-1; D gene: .; clone size: .; CDR3 DNA: TGCGCCAGCAGTCCCTCGTTGGCTAGCCAAGAGACCCAGTACTTC; CDR3 protein: CASSPSLASQETQYF
J gene: TRBJ1-1; V gene: TRBV28; D gene: TRBD1; clone size: .; CDR3 DNA: TGTGCCAGCACCCGGGGACAGGGGTACACTGAAGCTTTCTTT; CDR3 protein: CASTRGQGYTEAFF
J gene: TRBJ2-2; V gene: TRBV27; D gene: .; clone size: .; CDR3 DNA: TGTGCCAGCAGTTCCTGGCAGGGTGGACAAGCCGGGGAGCTGTTTTTT; CDR3 protein: CASSSWQGGQAGELFF
J gene: TRBJ1-3; V gene: TRBV7-6; D gene: .; clone size: .; CDR3 DNA: TGTGCCAGCAGCTATACTTCAGGAAACACCATATATTTT; CDR3 protein: CASSYTSGNTIYF
J gene: TRBJ1-6; V gene: TRBV15; D gene: .; clone size: .; CDR3 DNA: TGTGCCACCAGCAGAGAGGCCAGGGGCTTGTCCTATAATTCACCCCTCCACTTT; CDR3 protein: CATSREARGLSYNSPLHF
J gene: TRBJ1-5; V gene: TRBV5-1; D gene: .; clone size: .; CDR3 DNA: TGCGCCAGCAGCTTCAGGGGCGATCAGCCCCAGCATTTT; CDR3 protein: CASSFRGDQPQHF
J gene: TRBJ2-5; V gene: TRBV5-6; D gene: .; clone size: .; CDR3 DNA: TGTGCCAGCGGCCGGTGGGGTTTAGGGGTTCAAGAGACCCAGTACTTC; CDR3 protein: CASGRWGLGVQETQYF
J gene: TRBJ2-2; V gene: TRBV18; D gene: TRBD2; clone size: .; CDR3 DNA: TGTGCCAGCTCAACGACTAGCGGGGCAAACACCGGGGAGCTGTTTTTT; CDR3 protein: CASSTTSGANTGELFF
J gene: TRBJ2-7; V gene: TRBV5-1; D gene: TRBD1; clone size: .; CDR3 DNA: TGCGCCAGCAGACACGGGACAGGGACCTACGAGCAGTACTTC; CDR3 protein: CASRHGTGTYEQYF
J gene: TRBJ2-1; V gene: TRBV19; D gene: .; clone size: .; CDR3 DNA: TGTGCCAGTATCGGCAGGTGGCCCTCAGGGGAGCAGTTCTTC; CDR3 protein: CASIGRWPSGEQFF
J gene: TRBJ1-5; V gene: TRBV5-1; D gene: TRBD1; clone size: .; CDR3 DNA: TGCGCCAGCAGAATTTACAGGGGAAGGTTCAATCAGCCCCAGCATTTT; CDR3 protein: CASRIYRGRFNQPQHF
J gene: TRBJ2-3; V gene: TRBV5-1; D gene: TRBD2; clone size: .; CDR3 DNA: TGCGCCAGCAGCTTGGATTTAGCGGGATTGGATACGCAGTATTTT; CDR3 protein: CASSLDLAGLDTQYF
J gene: TRBJ1-2; V gene: TRBV5-1; D gene: .; clone size: .; CDR3 DNA: TGCGCCAGCAGCTTGGATCAGGGAAACTATGGCTACACCTTC; CDR3 protein: CASSLDQGNYGYTF
J gene: TRBJ2-7; V gene: TRBV5-4; D gene: TRBD1; clone size: few; CDR3 DNA: TGTGCCAGCAGCCCGGGACAGGCGATCTACGAGCAGTACTTC; CDR3 protein: CASSPGQAIYEQYF
J gene: TRBJ2-1; V gene: TRBV5-1; D gene: TRBD2; clone size: .; CDR3 DNA: TGCGCCAGCAGCTTGGCCTCCGGGACTAGCGTTGAGCAGTTCTTC; CDR3 protein: CASSLASGTSVEQFF
J gene: TRBJ2-7; V gene: TRBV5-1; D gene: TRBD2; clone size: .; CDR3 DNA: TGCGCCAGCAGGCGGACTAGCGGGCCCTACGAGCAGTACTTC; CDR3 protein: CASRRTSGPYEQYF
J gene: TRBJ2-6; V gene: TRBV29-1; D gene: .; clone size: .; CDR3 DNA: TGCAGCGTTGAAGATCTGCTCGGAGGGACTGGGGCCAACGTCCTGACTTTC; CDR3 protein: CSVEDLLGGTGANVLTF
J gene: TRBJ2-1; V gene: TRBV27; D gene: TRBD2; clone size: .; CDR3 DNA: TGTGCCAGCAGTTTAGCGGGAGGGCTAAATGAGCAGTTCTTC; CDR3 protein: CASSLAGGLNEQFF
J gene: TRBJ2-1; V gene: TRBV24-1; D gene: .; clone size: .; CDR3 DNA: TGTGCCACCAGTGACCCTGTGGCGACTTACAATGAGCAGTTCTTC; CDR3 protein: CATSDPVATYNEQFF
J gene: TRBJ2-1; V gene: TRBV5-1; D gene: TRBD2; clone size: once; CDR3 DNA: TGCGCCAGCAGCTTGAGCGGGACTAGCTACAATGAGCAGTTCTTC; CDR3 protein: CASSLSGTSYNEQFF
J gene: TRBJ1-2; V gene: TRBV19; D gene: .; clone size: .; CDR3 DNA: TGTGCCAGTAGGCACCCCAGGATGGGCAACTATGGCTACACCTTC; CDR3 protein: CASRHPRMGNYGYTF
J gene: TRBJ2-7; V gene: TRBV3-1/TRBV3-2; D gene: .; clone size: .; CDR3 DNA: TGTGCCAGCAGCCAAGGGGGAGGTGCCTACGAGCAGTACTTC; CDR3 protein: CASSQGGGAYEQYF
J gene: TRBJ1-6; V gene: TRBV3-1/TRBV3-2; D gene: TRBD1; clone size: .; CDR3 DNA: TGTGCCAGCAGCCTGACAGGGGGTAATTCACCCCTCCACTTT; CDR3 protein: CASSLTGGNSPLHF
J gene: TRBJ2-7; V gene: TRBV11-1; D gene: .; clone size: .; CDR3 DNA: TGTGCCAGCAGCACTGACAGCTACGAGCAGTACTTC; CDR3 protein: CASSTDSYEQYF
J gene: TRBJ1-4; V gene: TRBV28; D gene: TRBD1; clone size: .; CDR3 DNA: TGTGCCAGCAGTTTCCTACAGGGGGGTAGTGAAAAACTGTTTTTT; CDR3 protein: CASSFLQGGSEKLFF
J gene: TRBJ2-7; V gene: TRBV19; D gene: TRBD1; clone size: .; CDR3 DNA: TGTGCCAGTAGAGAAACCGGGACAGGTTACGGCGAGCAGTACTTC; CDR3 protein: CASRETGTGYGEQYF
J gene: TRBJ2-3; V gene: TRBV19; D gene: TRBD2; clone size: .; CDR3 DNA: TGTGCCAGTAGTAACACAGCGGGGGTTAGCACAGATACGCAGTATTTT; CDR3 protein: CASSNTAGVSTDTQYF
J gene: TRBJ1-6; V gene: TRBV2; D gene: .; clone size: .; CDR3 DNA: TGTGCCAGCAGAAGCGGCCTGAGCTCCTATAATTCACCCCTCCACTTT; CDR3 protein: CASRSGLSSYNSPLHF